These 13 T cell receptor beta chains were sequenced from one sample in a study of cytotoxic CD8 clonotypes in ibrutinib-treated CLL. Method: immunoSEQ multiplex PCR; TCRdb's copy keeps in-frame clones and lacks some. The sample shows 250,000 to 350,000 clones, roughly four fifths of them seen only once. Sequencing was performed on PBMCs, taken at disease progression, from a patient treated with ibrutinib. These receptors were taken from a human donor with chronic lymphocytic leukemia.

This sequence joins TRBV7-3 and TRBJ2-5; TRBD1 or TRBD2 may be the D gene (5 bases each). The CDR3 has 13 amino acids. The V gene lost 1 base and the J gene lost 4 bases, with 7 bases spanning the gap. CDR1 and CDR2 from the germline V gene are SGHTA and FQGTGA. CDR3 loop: CASSLMRGETQYF. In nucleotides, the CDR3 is TGTGCCAGCAGCTTAATGAGGGGAGAGACCCAGTACTTC.

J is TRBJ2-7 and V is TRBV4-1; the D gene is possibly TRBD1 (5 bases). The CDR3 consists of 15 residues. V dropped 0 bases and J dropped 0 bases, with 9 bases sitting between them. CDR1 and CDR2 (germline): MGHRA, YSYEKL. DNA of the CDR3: TGCGCCAGCAGCCAAGAGTACAGGACCTCCTACGAGCAGTACTTC. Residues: CASSQEYRTSYEQYF.

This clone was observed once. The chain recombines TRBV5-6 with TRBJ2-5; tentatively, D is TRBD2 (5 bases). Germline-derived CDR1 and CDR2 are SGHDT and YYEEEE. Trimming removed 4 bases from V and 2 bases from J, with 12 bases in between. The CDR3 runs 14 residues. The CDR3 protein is CASSPGIAQETQYF. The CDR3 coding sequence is TGTGCCAGCAGCCCCGGGATAGCGCAAGAGACCCAGTACTTC. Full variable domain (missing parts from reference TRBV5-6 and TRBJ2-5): DAGVTQSPTHLIKTRGQQVTLRCSPKSGHDTVSWYQQALGQGPQFIFQYYEEEERQRGNFPDRFSGHQFPNYSSELNVNALLLGDSALYLCASSPGIAQETQYFGPGTRLLVL.

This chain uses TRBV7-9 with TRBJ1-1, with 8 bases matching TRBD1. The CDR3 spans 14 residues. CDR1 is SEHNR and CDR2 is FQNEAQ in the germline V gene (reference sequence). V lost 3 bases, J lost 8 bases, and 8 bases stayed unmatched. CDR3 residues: CASSFPRQGPEAFF. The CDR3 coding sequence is TGTGCCAGCAGCTTCCCCCGACAGGGGCCCGAAGCTTTCTTT.

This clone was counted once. CDR3 residues: CASSFTGVDHEQYF. DNA for the CDR3: TGTGCCAGCAGCTTCACAGGGGTCGACCACGAGCAGTACTTC. The rearrangement joins TRBV11-2 to TRBJ2-7; 7 bases agree with TRBD1. Per the germline V gene, CDR1 is SGHAT and CDR2 is FQNNGV. The CDR3 has 14 residues. V gave up 3 bases and J gave up 5 bases; unmatched junction bases: 7.

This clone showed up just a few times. The CDR3 protein is CASSLGGLTGQPQHF. The CDR3, as DNA: TGTGCCAGCAGTTTAGGGGGGCTAACGGGTCAGCCCCAGCATTTT. The gene calls are TRBV28 and TRBJ1-5; the D gene is possibly TRBD1 (6 bases). CDR1 is MDHEN, CDR2 SYDVKM, per germline. This CDR3 region has 15 residues. V lost 2 bases to trimming and J lost 6 bases, with 14 bases between them. Together with reference TRBV28 and TRBJ1-5, the CDR3 gives the full variable domain: DVKVTQSSRYLVKRTGEKVFLECVQDMDHENMFWYRQDPGLGLRLIYFSYDVKMKEKGDIPEGYSVSREKKERFSLILESASTNQTSMYLCASSLGGLTGQPQHFGDGTRLSIL.

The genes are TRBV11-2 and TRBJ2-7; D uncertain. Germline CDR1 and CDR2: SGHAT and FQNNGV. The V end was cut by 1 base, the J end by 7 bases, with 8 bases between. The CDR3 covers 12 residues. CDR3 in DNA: TGTGCCAGCAGCTTAGTGGTACGGGAGCAGTACTTC. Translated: CASSLVVREQYF.

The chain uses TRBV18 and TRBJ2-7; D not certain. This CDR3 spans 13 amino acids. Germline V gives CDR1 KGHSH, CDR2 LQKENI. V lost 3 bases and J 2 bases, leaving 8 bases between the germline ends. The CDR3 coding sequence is TGTGCCAGCTCACCGTACACGCCCTACGAGCAGTACTTC. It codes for CASSPYTPYEQYF.

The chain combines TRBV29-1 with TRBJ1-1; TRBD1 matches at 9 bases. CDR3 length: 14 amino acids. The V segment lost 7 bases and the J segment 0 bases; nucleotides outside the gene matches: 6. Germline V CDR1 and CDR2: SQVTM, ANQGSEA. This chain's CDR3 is CSAEGQGLNTEAFF. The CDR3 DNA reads TGCAGCGCGGAGGGACAGGGCTTGAACACTGAAGCTTTCTTT. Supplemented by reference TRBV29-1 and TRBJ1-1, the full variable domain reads SAVISQKPSRDICQRGTSLTIQCQVDSQVTMMFWYRQQPGQSLTLIATANQGSEATYESGFVIDKFPISRPNLTFSTLTVSNMSPEDSSIYLCSAEGQGLNTEAFFGQGTRLTVV.

CDR3 residues: CSVERGLLTSTDTQYF. CDR3 bases: TGCAGCGTCGAGCGGGGGCTGTTAACTAGCACAGATACGCAGTATTTT. The chain carries TRBV29-1 and TRBJ2-3; 8 nucleotides line up with TRBD2. The CDR3 covers 16 residues. Per the germline V gene, CDR1 is SQVTM and CDR2 is ANQGSEA. V was clipped by 6 bases and J by 0 bases; unmatched bases: 11.

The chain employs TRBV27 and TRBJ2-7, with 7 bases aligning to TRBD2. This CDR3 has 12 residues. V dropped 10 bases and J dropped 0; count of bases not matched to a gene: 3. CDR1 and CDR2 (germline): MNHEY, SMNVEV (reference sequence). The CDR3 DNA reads TGTGCCACCGGGACTAACTCCTACGAGCAGTACTTC. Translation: CATGTNSYEQYF.

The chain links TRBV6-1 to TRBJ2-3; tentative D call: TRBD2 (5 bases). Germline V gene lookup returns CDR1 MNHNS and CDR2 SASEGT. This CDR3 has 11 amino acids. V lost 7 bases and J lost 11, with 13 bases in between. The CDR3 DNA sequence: TGTGCCAGCATAGTCGGGCGGGTGCAGTATTTT. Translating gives CASIVGRVQYF.

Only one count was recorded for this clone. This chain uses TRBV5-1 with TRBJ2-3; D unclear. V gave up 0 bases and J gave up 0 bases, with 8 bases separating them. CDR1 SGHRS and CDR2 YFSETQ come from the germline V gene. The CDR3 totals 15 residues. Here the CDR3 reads CASSLATLSTDTQYF. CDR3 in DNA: TGCGCCAGCAGCTTGGCAACTTTAAGCACAGATACGCAGTATTTT.